Listed below are T cell receptor beta chains from one sample, sequenced in a study of CD8 T cells in ankylosing spondylitis. TCRdb ran MiXCR on the 5' RACE reads and lists one entry per CDR3 protein. This table has just under 350,000 distinct CDR3 sequences, 14% to 15% appearing once. The sample taken for sequencing was blood, either unsorted or a sorted T cell fraction (not recorded which). The receptors here all came from a male donor with ankylosing spondylitis or in good health (not recorded which). Each CDR3 is given with its conserved first and last residue. A D gene is named only where the DNA matches it firmly. Not every row has a clone size; where given, it reads once, few, many or a size class.

j_call | v_call | d_call | clone_size | cdr3_aa | cdr3_nt
TRBJ1-1 | TRBV29-1 | TRBD1 | few | CSVEGQGAPGAFF | TGCAGCGTTGAGGGACAGGGGGCTCCCGGAGCTTTCTTT
TRBJ2-5 | TRBV5-1 | TRBD2 | few | CASSWGGGPNLQETQYF | TGCGCCAGCAGCTGGGGCGGGGGGCCCAACCTTCAAGAGACCCAGTACTTC
TRBJ2-3 | TRBV3-1 | TRBD2 | . | CASRGLVTDTQYF | TGTGCCAGCAGGGGACTAGTGACAGATACGCAGTATTTT
TRBJ2-6 | TRBV10-3 | . | . | CAISEYSGANVLTF | TGTGCCATCAGTGAATACTCTGGGGCCAACGTCCTGACTTTC
TRBJ2-1 | TRBV12-3/TRBV12-4 | TRBD2 | . | CASSAYSGLAGGNEQFF | TGTGCCAGCAGTGCCTACTCAGGACTAGCGGGGGGCAATGAGCAGTTCTTC
TRBJ1-1 | TRBV5-1 | . | . | CASSFRAPHQEAFF | TGCGCCAGCAGCTTCAGGGCGCCACACCAGGAAGCTTTCTTT
TRBJ2-5 | TRBV6-1 | . | . | CASSNSRGPVETQYF | TGTGCCAGCAGTAATAGCCGGGGCCCCGTTGAGACCCAGTACTTC
TRBJ2-2 | TRBV6-1 | . | . | CASYPTGTKNTGELFF | TGTGCCAGCTATCCAACCGGGACAAAGAACACCGGGGAGCTGTTTTTT
TRBJ2-7 | TRBV12-3/TRBV12-4 | . | . | CASSLGDGTYEQYF | TGTGCCAGCAGTTTAGGGGACGGAACCTACGAGCAGTACTTC
TRBJ1-5 | TRBV6-1 | . | many | CASRLDRNQPQHF | TGTGCCAGCAGGCTCGACCGAAATCAGCCCCAGCATTTT
TRBJ2-3 | TRBV3-1 | TRBD2 | few | CASSQHRLAGGTDTQYF | TGTGCCAGCAGCCAACACCGGCTAGCGGGAGGTACAGATACGCAGTATTTT
TRBJ2-7 | TRBV10-3 | TRBD2 | . | CAISHGGGPDPYEQYF | TGTGCCATCAGTCACGGGGGAGGGCCCGATCCCTACGAGCAGTACTTC
TRBJ2-3 | TRBV29-1 | TRBD2 | . | CSVRTSWGLNTQYF | TGCAGCGTACGGACTAGCTGGGGGCTAAATACGCAGTATTTT
TRBJ1-5 | TRBV10-3 | . | few | CAISELGSNQPQHF | TGTGCCATCAGTGAGTTGGGTAGCAATCAGCCCCAGCATTTT
TRBJ2-5 | TRBV6-5 | . | few | CASSYKRLKETQYF | TGTGCCAGCAGTTACAAACGGCTAAAAGAGACCCAGTACTTC
TRBJ1-1 | TRBV5-1 | TRBD1 | few | CASNSGTANTEAFF | TGCGCCAGCAATTCCGGGACAGCGAACACTGAAGCTTTCTTT
TRBJ1-5 | TRBV12-5 | . | few | CASDDSYQPQHF | TGTGCTAGTGATGACAGTTATCAGCCCCAGCATTTT
TRBJ2-4 | TRBV11-2 | . | . | CASSLDTVGGFSAKNIQYF | TGTGCCAGCAGCTTAGATACAGTTGGTGGGTTTTCGGCCAAAAACATTCAGTACTTC
TRBJ1-4 | TRBV3-1 | . | . | CASSQDVEGKLFF | TGTGCCAGCAGCCAAGACGTCGAGGGAAAACTGTTTTTT
TRBJ2-1 | TRBV24-1 | TRBD2 | few | CATSDPGTSGRGEQFF | TGTGCCACCAGTGACCCCGGGACTAGCGGGAGAGGTGAGCAGTTCTTC
TRBJ1-2 | TRBV29-1 | TRBD1 | . | CSVLRGLPPLGYTF | TGCAGCGTGCTCAGGGGGCTGCCACCTCTGGGCTACACCTTC
TRBJ2-7 | TRBV18 | . | . | CASSLTRPGESYEQYF | TGTGCCAGTTCCCTGACACGGCCTGGCGAGTCCTACGAGCAGTACTTC
TRBJ2-5 | TRBV29-1 | TRBD1 | many | CSVGDSKETQYF | TGCAGCGTTGGGGACAGTAAAGAGACCCAGTACTTC
TRBJ1-5 | TRBV7-9 | . | . | CASSPSGTYNQPQHF | TGTGCCAGCAGCCCCTCTGGGACCTACAATCAGCCCCAGCATTTT
TRBJ2-2 | TRBV27 | TRBD2 | . | CAPREIDTGELFF | TGTGCCCCGCGGGAGATAGACACCGGGGAGCTGTTTTTT
TRBJ2-5 | TRBV6-5 | TRBD1 | few | CASSYSGQGITVKTQYF | TGTGCCAGCAGTTACTCGGGACAGGGAATCACGGTGAAGACCCAGTACTTC
TRBJ2-1 | TRBV5-6 | TRBD2 | many | CASSIPGLAHNEQFF | TGTGCCAGCAGCATTCCCGGACTAGCCCACAATGAGCAGTTCTTC
TRBJ1-1 | TRBV5-1 | TRBD1 | many | CASSRTGTGLEAFF | TGCGCCAGCAGCCGCACCGGGACAGGGCTTGAAGCTTTCTTT
TRBJ2-7 | TRBV15 | . | . | CATSRDGKGDDEQYF | TGTGCCACCAGCAGAGATGGGAAAGGGGATGACGAGCAGTACTTC
TRBJ1-3 | TRBV7-9 | . | few | CASSSLGGNTIYF | TGTGCCAGCAGCTCCCTCGGAGGAAACACCATATATTTT
TRBJ1-2 | TRBV7-9 | . | . | CASSLDVDGYTF | TGTGCCAGCAGCTTAGACGTGGATGGCTACACCTTC
TRBJ1-5 | TRBV20-1 | TRBD1 | . | CSGRTGGDQPQHF | TGCAGTGGCAGGACAGGGGGAGATCAGCCCCAGCATTTT
TRBJ2-6 | TRBV10-3 | TRBD1 | few | CATGGQAYLSGANVLTF | TGTGCCACCGGGGGACAGGCCTATTTGTCTGGGGCCAACGTCCTGACTTTC
TRBJ1-1 | TRBV5-1 | TRBD1 | many | CASSLRTGGTEAFF | TGCGCCAGCAGCTTGCGGACAGGGGGCACTGAAGCTTTCTTT
TRBJ1-2 | TRBV5-1 | . | . | CASSLAPAGSYGYTF | TGCGCCAGCAGCTTGGCCCCGGCAGGTTCCTATGGCTACACCTTC
TRBJ1-1 | TRBV5-1 | . | . | CASSDTGRNTEAFF | TGCGCCAGCAGCGATACGGGGAGGAACACTGAAGCTTTCTTT
TRBJ2-7 | TRBV3-1 | . | . | CASSQEERAYEQYF | TGTGCCAGCAGCCAAGAAGAACGGGCCTACGAGCAGTACTTC
TRBJ1-2 | TRBV20-1 | . | few | CSARAGTPYGYTF | TGCAGTGCTAGGGCCGGGACGCCATATGGCTACACCTTC
TRBJ2-4 | TRBV5-6 | TRBD2 | . | CASSRGTSDPRQYF | TGTGCCAGCAGCCGTGGGACTAGCGATCCTCGACAGTACTTC
TRBJ1-2 | TRBV5-6 | . | few | CATKPGKVYGYTF | TGTGCCACCAAACCTGGGAAGGTCTATGGCTACACCTTC
TRBJ2-3 | TRBV9 | . | . | CASSVGGFTDTQYF | TGTGCCAGCAGCGTAGGCGGTTTCACAGATACGCAGTATTTT
TRBJ1-5 | TRBV7-2 | . | few | CASSAQGSQPQHF | TGTGCCAGCAGCGCCCAGGGTAGCCAGCCCCAGCATTTT
TRBJ2-5 | TRBV5-1 | TRBD1 | many | CASSFGQGGETQYF | TGCGCCAGCAGCTTCGGACAGGGGGGGGAGACCCAGTACTTC
TRBJ1-4 | TRBV10-3 | TRBD1 | . | CAISEERDRGEKLFF | TGTGCCATCAGTGAAGAAAGAGACAGGGGCGAAAAACTGTTTTTT
TRBJ2-3 | TRBV12-3/TRBV12-4 | . | many | CASSSRTSSTDTQYF | TGTGCCAGCAGTTCGCGGACAAGTAGCACAGATACGCAGTATTTT
TRBJ2-5 | TRBV29-1 | . | few | CSVEYRVRETQYF | TGCAGCGTTGAATACAGGGTCCGAGAGACCCAGTACTTC
TRBJ1-1 | TRBV29-1 | TRBD1 | many | CSVGEGANTEAFF | TGCAGCGTTGGGGAGGGGGCGAACACTGAAGCTTTCTTT
TRBJ2-3 | TRBV5-1 | . | few | CASRPGSDTQYF | TGCGCCAGCAGACCAGGGTCAGATACGCAGTATTTT
TRBJ2-7 | TRBV5-1 | TRBD2 | . | CASSLALADGTYEQYF | TGCGCCAGCAGCTTAGCACTAGCGGACGGAACCTACGAGCAGTACTTC
TRBJ2-2 | TRBV4-1 | . | many | CASSQDELTGELFF | TGCGCCAGCAGCCAAGATGAACTTACCGGGGAGCTGTTTTTT